This T cell receptor (beta chain) was profiled in a study of T cell responses to AZD1222 COVID-19 vaccine. Pooling was applied to second doses at about 4 or about 12 weeks. TCRdb keeps only in-frame clones here, not all; method: immunoSEQ multiplex PCR. Of tens of thousands of clones in the sample, roughly 90% are singletons; the top ten hold around 10%. Broader study findings: Unmutated variant regions are reportedly targeted by nearly half of spike-specific TCRs. Donors were largely white British and mainly female; clonal diversity was possibly underestimated. Baseline serology detected seropositivity in only five or six AZD1222 recipients.

This clone occurred once. Its antigen is not identified. The CDR3 consists of 12 residues. Germline CDR1 LNHDA, CDR2 SQIVND (reference sequence). V was cut by 3 bases and J by 9 bases, with 10 bases left in between. The sequenced sample was peripheral blood, obtained 28 days after the second AZD1222 dose. This sequence originates from an adult who received the AZD1222 COVID-19 vaccine. The chain carries TRBV19 and TRBJ2-3; D gene ambiguous. The DNA of the CDR3 is TGTGCCAGTAGTATTGTCGGATTAACGCAGTATTTT. Its translation is CASSIVGLTQYF.